These 32 T cell receptor beta chains share one sample of origin, sequenced in a study of blood T cell repertoires in COVID-19. Method: immunoSEQ multiplex PCR; TCRdb's copy keeps in-frame clones and lacks some. The sample carries 400,000 to 450,000 clones, around 91% recorded once. What was sequenced was PBMCs or T cells enriched from blood (not recorded which). These receptors were collected from a man in his thirties or forties who had recovered from COVID-19.

The chain couples TRBV29-1 to TRBJ1-2; 9 bases are a match to TRBD1. The CDR3 length is 14 residues. The J segment lost 2 bases and the V segment lost 6 bases, leaving 7 bases of the junction unmatched. Germline CDR1 SQVTM, CDR2 ANQGSEA. Here the CDR3 DNA reads TGCAGCGTCACCGGGACAGGGCAAAACTATGGCTACACCTTC. Translation gives CSVTGTGQNYGYTF.

Written as DNA, the CDR3 is TGTGCCAGCAGCTTCTCCGGGAGGCCCCCGTACAATGAGCAGTTCTTC. This sequence encodes CASSFSGRPPYNEQFF. This chain joins TRBV11-3 and TRBJ2-1, with TRBD2 matching 7 bases. The CDR3 runs 16 residues. Germline loops: CDR1 SGHNT, CDR2 YENEEA. Losses at the gene ends were 3 bases for V and 4 bases for J; bases not matched to a gene: 9. Full variable domain (rest looked up from reference TRBV11-3 and TRBJ2-1): EAGVVQSPRYKIIEKKQPVAFWCNPISGHNTLYWYLQNLGQGPELLIRYENEEAVDDSQLPKDRFSAERLKGVDSTLKIQPAELGDSAVYLCASSFSGRPPYNEQFFGPGTRLTVL.

The chain recombines TRBV10-3 with TRBJ2-7; 13 nucleotides agree with TRBD2. This CDR3 is built from 15 residues. V gave up 2 bases and J gave up 3 bases; unmatched junction bases: 1. Germline assignment: CDR1 ENHRY and CDR2 SYGVKD. The CDR3 sequence is CAISEGTSGNYEQYF. DNA for the CDR3: TGTGCCATCAGTGAGGGGACTAGCGGGAACTACGAGCAGTACTTC.

The J gene is TRBJ1-2, the V gene TRBV27, with 8 positions matching TRBD1. J was trimmed by 0 bases and V by 5 bases; bases with no gene match: 5. This CDR3 comprises 15 residues. Germline CDR1 is MNHEY and CDR2 is SMNVEV (reference sequence). The CDR3 here is CASSETGGTNYGYTF. In nucleotides, the CDR3 is TGTGCCAGCAGTGAAACAGGGGGGACTAACTATGGCTACACCTTC.

V and J are TRBV4-1 and TRBJ1-5; 9 positions match TRBD1. This CDR3 comprises 17 residues. Trimming cost V 3 bases and J 5 bases; bases outside gene matches: 11. Germline CDR1 and CDR2: MGHRA and YSYEKL. CDR3 DNA sequence: TGCGCCAGCAGCCAGGCCGGGACAGGGATTGTAGATCAGCCCCAGCATTTT. Protein: CASSQAGTGIVDQPQHF.

This chain joins TRBV5-4 and TRBJ2-7; a weak D match, TRBD2 (5 bases). The germline V gene has CDR1 SGHNT and CDR2 YYREEE (reference sequence). Trimming removed 2 bases from V and 1 base from J, with 10 bases in between. The CDR3 has 14 amino acids. The CDR3, as DNA: TGTGCCAGCAGCTTACTAGGGCTTTCCTACGAGCAGTACTTC. The encoded protein is CASSLLGLSYEQYF.

The rearrangement joins TRBV12-5 to TRBJ2-3, with 7 bases fitting TRBD1. Per germline, CDR1 LGHNT and CDR2 FRNRAP. This CDR3 is built from 16 residues. The V and J ends lost 0 bases and 5 bases, in that order; junction bases with no gene match: 8. The CDR3: CASGLVTTGYGDTQYF. The CDR3 DNA reads as TGTGCTAGTGGTTTGGTAACGACAGGGTATGGAGATACGCAGTATTTT.

The gene calls are TRBV11-2 and TRBJ1-1; 8 bases map to TRBD1. CDR3 length equals 13 residues. The V and J ends lost 1 base and 8 bases, in that order; junction bases with no gene match: 3. CDR1 and CDR2 from the germline V gene are SGHAT and FQNNGV. CDR3: CASSLAWTGEAFF. CDR3 DNA sequence: TGTGCCAGCAGCTTAGCGTGGACAGGGGAAGCTTTCTTT.

The V call is TRBV30, the J call TRBJ1-2, with D possibly matching TRBD1 (6 bases). CDR1 is GTSNPN and CDR2 is SVGIG in the germline V gene (reference sequence). V was cut by 4 bases and J by 4 bases, with 16 bases left in between. This CDR3 is 14 amino acids long. CDR3 amino acids: CAWTDQGQGYGYTF. The CDR3 DNA reads as TGTGCCTGGACCGACCAGGGGCAGGGCTATGGCTACACCTTC.

This clone was counted only a few times. The V and J genes are TRBV9 and TRBJ1-1, with 10 bases fitting TRBD1. This CDR3 region has 16 residues. V was clipped by 3 bases and J by 5 bases; unmatched bases: 10. Germline CDR1 SGDLS, CDR2 YYNGEE. CDR3 coding DNA: TGTGCCAGCAGCGACCTCGGACAGGGGGGAAGGACTGAAGCTTTCTTT. This sequence encodes CASSDLGQGGRTEAFF. Filled out from reference TRBV9 and TRBJ1-1, the complete variable domain reads DSGVTQTPKHLITATGQRVTLRCSPRSGDLSVYWYQQSLDQGLQFLIQYYNGEERAKGNILERFSAQQFPDLHSELNLSSLELGDSALYFCASSDLGQGGRTEAFFGQGTRLTVV.

This clone was observed a handful of times. This rearrangement joins TRBV28 to TRBJ1-5; weak D call: TRBD1 (6 bases). This CDR3 is built from 14 residues. Trimming took off 6 bases at V and 5 bases at J, with 14 bases between the two ends. Germline loops: CDR1 MDHEN, CDR2 SYDVKM. The CDR3 DNA sequence: TGTGCCAGCAGCACCATACAGGGATATCAGCCCCAGCATTTT. Protein product: CASSTIQGYQPQHF.

This chain links TRBV6-5 with TRBJ1-2, with TRBD1 as a possible D gene (6 bases). CDR3 length equals 13 residues. V dropped 4 bases and J dropped 4 bases, with 10 bases sitting between them. Per the germline V gene, CDR1 is MNHEY and CDR2 is SVGAGI. The CDR3 region is CASSLDSPYGYTF. The CDR3 DNA is TGTGCCAGCAGTTTGGACAGCCCCTATGGCTACACCTTC.

The chain joins TRBV11-3 to TRBJ2-1; perhaps TRBD1 as D (6 bases). Germline loops: CDR1 SGHNT, CDR2 YENEEA. V was shortened by 1 base and J by 8 bases, with 15 bases between the two germline ends. CDR3 length: 15 amino acids. CDR3 amino acids: CASSLGQFGGHEQFF. The CDR3 region has the DNA TGTGCCAGCAGCTTAGGACAGTTTGGGGGCCATGAGCAGTTCTTC.

The chain combines TRBV2 with TRBJ2-7; a possible D gene is TRBD1 (6 bases). The CDR3 contains 13 residues. CDR1 is SNHLY and CDR2 is FYNNEI in the germline V gene. V was clipped by 4 bases and J by 0 bases, with 7 bases between them. CDR3 coding DNA: TGTGCCAGCAGTGGGGACAACTCCTACGAGCAGTACTTC. Residues: CASSGDNSYEQYF.

The J gene is TRBJ1-6, the V gene TRBV18; TRBD1 aligns across 7 bases. After removal of 3 bases from V and 6 bases from J, the junction contained 8 bases not matched to a gene. Germline V gives CDR1 KGHSH, CDR2 LQKENI. The CDR3 has 16 residues. The CDR3 spells CASSPVVTGSNSPLHF. The CDR3 DNA is TGTGCCAGCTCACCGGTGGTGACAGGGTCTAATTCACCCCTCCACTTT.

This rearrangement joins TRBV7-9 to TRBJ2-2; 9 bases are a match to TRBD1. In germline, CDR1 is SEHNR, CDR2 FQNEAQ (reference sequence). V was clipped by 5 bases and J by 4 bases; unmatched bases: 8. The CDR3 loop spans 16 amino acids. The CDR3 here is CASSLRTGASTGELFF. The CDR3 DNA sequence: TGTGCCAGCAGCCTTAGGACAGGGGCGAGCACCGGGGAGCTGTTTTTT.

The chain uses TRBV6-4 and TRBJ2-1; 13 nucleotides match TRBD2. V shed 0 bases, J shed 9 bases, and the junction held 5 bases outside the gene matches. Germline V lookup: CDR1 MRHNA, CDR2 SNTAGT. This CDR3 region has 16 residues. The CDR3 loop reads CASSDSTSGRAGEQFF. CDR3 sequence (DNA): TGTGCCAGCAGTGACTCAACTAGCGGGAGGGCCGGTGAGCAGTTCTTC.

In DNA form, the CDR3 reads TGTGCCTGGATTTCTGCAGGGGTGAGAGAGACCCAGTACTTC. Its translation: CAWISAGVRETQYF. This sequence joins TRBV30 and TRBJ2-5; D might be TRBD1 (6 bases). Germline assignment: CDR1 GTSNPN and CDR2 SVGIG (reference sequence). The CDR3 spans 14 residues. V was trimmed by 4 bases and J by 4 bases, leaving 16 bases between them.

This clone showed up just a few times. The chain has TRBV28 and TRBJ2-3, with 8 positions matching TRBD1. The V gene end was trimmed by 4 bases and the J gene end by 4 bases; junction bases not matched to a gene: 10. CDR1 is MDHEN and CDR2 is SYDVKM in the germline V gene. The CDR3 has 16 amino acids. The CDR3 DNA reads as TGTGCCAGCAGTTCCCCGGGACAGGCTCTGTCAGATACGCAGTATTTT. Its translation: CASSSPGQALSDTQYF.

This sequence joins TRBV29-1 and TRBJ1-3; D is ambiguous. The germline V gene has CDR1 SQVTM and CDR2 ANQGSEA. V was clipped by 7 bases and J by 4 bases, with 8 bases between them. This CDR3 comprises 11 residues. This CDR3 is CSANTGNTIYF. The DNA of the CDR3 is TGCAGCGCAAACACAGGAAACACCATATATTTT.

This rearrangement joins TRBV12-3 or TRBV12-4 to TRBJ2-7; D possibly corresponds to TRBD2 (6 bases). V lost 5 bases and J 6 bases, leaving 11 bases between the germline ends. CDR3 length: 12 amino acids. DNA of the CDR3: TGTGCCAGCAGTCCCATGGAGGGCGAGCAGTACTTC. Its protein product is CASSPMEGEQYF.

This chain links TRBV6-2 or TRBV6-3 with TRBJ1-2; D is perhaps TRBD1 (5 bases). Germline V lookup: CDR1 MNHEY, CDR2 SVGEGT. This CDR3 is 12 amino acids long. V lost 4 bases and J 8 bases, leaving 11 bases between the germline ends. The CDR3: CASSSRAIGYTF. CDR3 DNA sequence: TGTGCCAGCAGTTCCAGGGCCATAGGCTACACCTTC.

V usage is TRBV6-5 and J usage is TRBJ1-4; D gene unclear. This CDR3 has 13 amino acids. Germline V lookup: CDR1 MNHEY, CDR2 SVGAGI. Trimming took 4 bases from V and 6 from J, leaving 9 bases between them. This CDR3 reads CASSLRGDEKLFF. The DNA of the CDR3 is TGTGCCAGCAGTTTGCGGGGTGATGAAAAACTGTTTTTT.

The J gene is TRBJ1-2, the V gene TRBV6-5; 10 bases match TRBD1. This CDR3 has 15 residues. V dropped 3 bases and J dropped 4; count of bases not matched to a gene: 5. Germline V CDR1 and CDR2: MNHEY, SVGAGI. The CDR3 DNA follows: TGTGCCAGCAGTTATCCCGGGACAGGGGTCTATGGCTACACCTTC. Residues: CASSYPGTGVYGYTF.

The chain links TRBV7-8 to TRBJ2-7; TRBD2 is a possible D gene (5 bases). The germline gives CDR1 SGHVS, CDR2 FQNEAQ. The V end was cut by 2 bases, the J end by 7 bases, with 9 bases between. The CDR3 has 12 amino acids. CDR3 bases: TGTGCCAGCAGCTTAATTCGAGGGGAGCAGTACTTC. It translates to CASSLIRGEQYF.

The rearrangement uses TRBV7-2 and TRBJ2-1; perhaps TRBD1 as D (6 bases). V was trimmed by 4 bases and J by 9 bases, leaving 19 bases between them. Germline V gene sequence: CDR1 SGHTA, CDR2 FQGNSA. The CDR3 sequence is 15 residues long. The CDR3 DNA sequence: TGTGCCAGCAGCTCCCTGGAAAACAGGGATTCTGAGCAGTTCTTC. Its translation is CASSSLENRDSEQFF.

This clone was observed a single time. The rearrangement uses TRBV18 and TRBJ2-7; the match to TRBD2 covers 7 bases. The germline V gene encodes CDR1 KGHSH and CDR2 LQKENI. The V and J ends lost 3 bases and 4 bases, in that order; junction bases with no gene match: 9. The CDR3 consists of 15 residues. The CDR3 sequence: CASSPPPGGSYEQYF. Here the CDR3 DNA reads TGTGCCAGCTCACCTCCCCCGGGAGGCTCGTACGAGCAGTACTTC. The entire variable domain, with the rest obtained from reference TRBV18 and TRBJ2-7, is as follows: NAGVMQNPRHLVRRRGQEARLRCSPMKGHSHVYWYRQLPEEGLKFMVYLQKENIIDESGMPKERFSAEFPKEGPSILRIQQVVRGDSAAYFCASSPPPGGSYEQYFGPGTRLTVT.

V is TRBV5-1 and J is TRBJ2-2; 7 bases match TRBD1. The CDR3 is 16 residues long. Germline V CDR1 and CDR2: SGHRS, YFSETQ. With 0 bases clipped from V and 7 bases from J, the junction kept 9 bases outside the gene matches. Here the CDR3 reads CASSLATGQRDGELFF. In DNA, the CDR3 is TGCGCCAGCAGCTTGGCGACAGGGCAAAGGGACGGGGAGCTGTTTTTT.

The J gene is TRBJ1-1, the V gene TRBV28, with unresolved D. CDR3 length: 13 amino acids. V was shortened by 6 bases and J by 4 bases, with 12 bases between the two germline ends. The germline V gene encodes CDR1 MDHEN and CDR2 SYDVKM. The CDR3 protein is CASRTGAGTEAFF. The CDR3 region has the DNA TGTGCCAGCAGAACGGGAGCGGGCACTGAAGCTTTCTTT.

The chain uses TRBV12-2 and TRBJ2-5; the table's D call, TRBD2, has no DNA check behind it. TRBV12-2 is deemed a pseudogene. CDR3 size: 17 residues. The CDR3 bases are TGTGCAAGTCGCTTAGCCTATCTGGGAGGTGGCCAAGAGACCCAGTACTTC. The encoded protein is CASRLAYLGGGQETQYF.

Only one count was recorded for this clone. CDR3 sequence (DNA): TGTGCCAGTAGTATAGGTCCCGGGACTAGGGGCACTGAAGCTTTCTTT. Translated, it gives CASSIGPGTRGTEAFF. V gene TRBV19 combines with J gene TRBJ1-1; D is perhaps TRBD1 (5 bases). The CDR3 contains 16 residues. V gave up 1 base and J gave up 4 bases, with 16 bases separating them. Germline CDR1 and CDR2: LNHDA and SQIVND (reference sequence).

The chain combines TRBV5-5 with TRBJ2-4; D might be TRBD1 (6 bases). The CDR3 is made up of 14 amino acids. V was cut by 3 bases and J by 5 bases, with 12 bases left in between. Germline V gene sequence: CDR1 SGHKS, CDR2 YYEKEE (reference sequence). CDR3 in amino acids: CASSSDEGENIQYF. The CDR3 DNA reads TGTGCCAGCAGCTCAGATGAGGGGGAAAACATTCAGTACTTC. The full variable domain, its missing parts supplied by reference TRBV5-5 and TRBJ2-4, is DAGVTQSPTHLIKTRGQQVTLRCSPISGHKSVSWYQQVLGQGPQFIFQYYEKEERGRGNFPDRFSARQFPNYSSELNVNALLLGDSALYLCASSSDEGENIQYFGAGTRLSVL.